This T cell receptor beta chain originates from a study of T cells in Graves' hyperthyroidism and ophthalmopathy. Fresh peripheral blood, 10 ml, yielded the PBMCs. Germline CDR1 GTSNPN, CDR2 SVGIG (reference sequence). V lost 5 bases, J lost 8 bases, and 15 bases lay in between. CDR3 length equals 13 residues. This clonotype was detected many times. There were TCR beta CDR3 regions amplified from RNA transcripts. The HTBI set primed first-round TCR CDR3 RT-PCR. Each CDR3 protein is one row after TCRdb ran MiXCR on the multiplex PCR reads. The sample has roughly 290,000 distinct CDR3 sequences, over 15% seen once.

The V call is TRBV30, the J call TRBJ1-4; unclear D gene. The sequencing input was blood. The clonotype was recovered from a woman in her sixties or seventies with Graves' ophthalmopathy. Here the CDR3 DNA reads TGTGCCTGGGGCCTGGGCTCTGGCGAAAAACTGTTTTTT. Its protein product is CAWGLGSGEKLFF.